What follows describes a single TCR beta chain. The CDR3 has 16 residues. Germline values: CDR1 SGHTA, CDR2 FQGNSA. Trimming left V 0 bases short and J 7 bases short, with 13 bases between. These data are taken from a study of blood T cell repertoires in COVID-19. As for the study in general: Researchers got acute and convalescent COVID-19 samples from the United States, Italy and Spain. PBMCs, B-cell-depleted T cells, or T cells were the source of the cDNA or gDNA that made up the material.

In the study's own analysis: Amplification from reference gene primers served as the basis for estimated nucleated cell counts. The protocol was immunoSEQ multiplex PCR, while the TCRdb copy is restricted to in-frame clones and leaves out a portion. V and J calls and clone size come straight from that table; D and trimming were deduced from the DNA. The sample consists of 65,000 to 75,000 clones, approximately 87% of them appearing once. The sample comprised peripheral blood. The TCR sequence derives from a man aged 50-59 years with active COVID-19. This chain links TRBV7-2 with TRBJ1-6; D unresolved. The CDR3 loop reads CASSLAATKSNSPLHF. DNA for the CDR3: TGTGCCAGCAGCTTAGCAGCGACTAAATCCAATTCACCCCTCCACTTT.